The present entry profiles one T cell receptor beta chain with its context. Its antigen remains unidentified. Nothing much larger sits one base from this clone, and base qualities are not available. This record belongs to a study of cytomegalovirus exposure and HLA in healthy donors (dated by TCRdb to the late 2010s). Regarding the research as a whole: An earlier analysis of several hundred of the donors reported under 300 Gb of sequence data and 95 million to 140 million unique TCR beta sequences obtained from roughly 180 million T cells. Approximately 330 gigabases of sequencing data and 70 million to 100 million unique TCR sequences made up an early release that covered 500 to 700 HLA-typed donors. Of the roughly 390 genotyped donors, 75% to 85% were placed in the genetic ancestry cluster associated with self-reported Caucasian donors. The study was designed to test whether signatures of past pathogen exposure could be identified by cataloging public T cell receptors. The study used immunosequencing to profile the T cell repertoires of several hundred subjects and linked those repertoires to cytomegalovirus serostatus. A separate validation cohort of roughly 110 different subjects was used in addition to the roughly 620-subject first cohort. High-throughput TCR immunosequencing, statistical association of individual TCRs with disease status, and machine learning were combined to predict cytomegalovirus infection status. To study patterns of TCR occurrence, a later analysis re-analyzed previously published TCR beta repertoires from around 700 donors and added high-resolution HLA genotyping. Rather than drawing on any new phenotypic data, the later analysis identified candidate immune exposures from TCR beta sequences and the way those sequences occurred across donors. An earlier analysis of 587 of the donors used high-throughput TCR beta sequencing to judge whether each TCR beta V gene segment behaved as functional or pseudogenic. Donor age, sex, ethnicity and CMV serostatus were collected together with the repertoire data. A later genetic analysis used genome-wide SNP genotypes for about 65% of the 666 donors, treating that subset as a discovery cohort. Every discovery cohort repertoire had been produced on one sequencing platform. HLA typing included class I and class II loci at four-digit resolution. The number of typed donors differed by locus: about 629-640 for A, B, C, DRB1 and DQB1; approximately 520 for DQA1; 606 for DPA1; and around 490 for DPB1. A few DR-DQ haplotypes were handled as single units for association and clustering because linkage in the cohort was strong. On average, roughly 200,000 unique TCR beta nucleotide sequences were sequenced per donor among fewer than 500 genotyped donors of the cohort, with roughly 20% of those sequences being non-productive.

Library generation was performed with the immunoSEQ multiplex PCR assay. A mixture of 60 forward primers for TCR Vbeta segments and 13 reverse primers for TCR Jbeta segments was used in the multiplex PCR. The CDR3 region of rearranged TCR beta genes was amplified from genomic DNA with a multiplex PCR assay. The amplified TCR beta libraries were sequenced on the Illumina HiSeq System as 87-base-pair reads. The study's own analysis went as follows. In a later analysis, tens of millions of unique TCR beta chains were counted across the 650 to 700 repertoires, and roughly 11 million of these chains were shared by at least two donors. Raw reads were error-corrected and collapsed into unique sequences by a nearest-neighbor algorithm in which closely related sequences were merged to remove PCR and sequencing errors. To assign V, D and J gene segments, CDR3 sequences were aligned to IMGT reference sequences. For a sequence to be retained, at least a six-nucleotide match to both a V gene segment and a J gene segment was required. A rearrangement counted as productive if the CDR3 had no stop codons and remained in frame with V and J, and every other rearrangement counted as non-productive. Following IMGT convention, CDR3 was defined as the stretch from the second conserved V-encoded cysteine to the conserved J-encoded phenylalanine. The earlier analysis of 587 of the donors excluded sequences that lacked an unambiguous match to a single V gene segment. In an earlier analysis of about 590 of the donors, a V segment was called functional when productive rearrangements were above 56.7%, and segregating when the standard deviation between donors exceeded 5%. To diagnose cytomegalovirus status from the catalog of TCR beta chain sequences, a statistical classification framework was built. V and J gene assignment, in a later analysis, came from comparing TCR nucleotide sequences with IMGT/GENE-DB human TR gene sequences. Using the TCRdist pipeline, a later analysis assigned CDR3 sequences along with most-parsimonious VDJ recombination scenarios. A later analysis defined each TCR beta chain by its CDR3 amino acid sequence plus V-gene family, and excluded reads lacking a unique V-gene family. To address suspected cross-contamination and a sequencing artifact, a later analysis removed approximately 590 highly shared, low-generation-probability nucleotide sequences. A later analysis calculated a clonal expansion index for each public chain from normalized within-repertoire ranks of inferred template counts. In a later analysis, generation probabilities were computed with a VDJ recombination model fitted to out-of-frame rearrangements, and the resulting probabilities were checked against IGoR. In a later analysis, TCR-TCR, TCR-HLA and TCR-CMV co-occurrence was scored with hypergeometric tests, and a repertoire-size bias correction was applied to TCR pairs. To estimate false discovery rates, a later analysis permuted the HLA or CMV assignments 20 times. In a later analysis, co-occurring TCRs were grouped with DBSCAN, and TCRdist sequence similarity was added when clustering was performed within HLA-allele-positive subsets. Repertoires with fewer than 30,000 or more than 120,000 public chains were left out of co-occurrence clustering, as were five repertoires with anomalous nucleotide sharing. The table was pulled from immuneACCESS by TCRdb, which kept in-frame rearrangements only. Such tables lose some clones; where checked, under half of the loss comes from unresolved V genes, and the rest has no known cause. V and J calls and clone size are copied from that table; D and trimming were computed from the DNA. Counted in this sample were some 95,000 clones; roughly 77% of them appeared once. Approximately 7.5% of the sample lies in the top ten.

The cohort comprised under 700 healthy bone marrow donors. At the time of sampling, every cohort member was nominally healthy, though immune exposures that went unrecorded were likely present. The donor tested CMV seronegative, placing the donor among the approximately 360 seronegative members of the cohort. Each donor provided a peripheral blood sample, and peripheral blood mononuclear cells were used for TCR beta sequencing. The Qiagen DNeasy Blood Extraction Kit was used to extract genomic DNA from the blood cell samples. Broader findings and caveats from the paper: Seventeen rarely observed V segments, including chromosome 9 orphons, were excluded from the earlier analysis of several hundred of the donors because counts were too low. Linkage disequilibrium might explain the correlated functional status among segregating V segments, but an unknown experimental factor could not be excluded. CMV serostatus was the only immune exposure information available for the cohort. While some public TCRs were present in many individuals, most TCR sequences turned up only very rarely across donors. Because HLA typing was missing for some donors at each locus, association tests included only the typed subset. According to a later analysis, parvovirus B19, influenza, CMV and Epstein-Barr virus appeared linked to several top co-occurrence clusters. Presence/absence analyses assumed roughly uniform sequencing depth across donors, an assumption that may not hold. A cluster of highly shared sequence variants was judged likely to represent a technical artifact of the sequencing pipeline. A later genetic analysis associated a missense DCLRE1C variant with V-gene and J-gene trimming of TCR beta chains, and an independent cohort replicated the association. The classifier was reported to diagnose cytomegalovirus status with high specificity and sensitivity in both the original cohort and the validation cohort. In a later analysis, the rate of TCR association differed among HLA loci, with DRB1 alleles having the most associated TCRs and HLA-C alleles having the fewest. Compared with equally common non-associated chains, HLA-associated TCR beta chains in a later analysis were more clonally expanded and had lower generation probabilities. Most CMV-associated TCR beta chains appeared to be HLA-restricted in a later analysis, and the HLA associations seemed to be driven largely by CMV exposure. This cohort had only TCR beta chains sequenced, and the lack of alpha or paired-chain data limited which features could be detected. A further reported finding was that TCR beta sequences accurately predicted the HLA-A and HLA-B alleles for most subjects in the first cohort. A few of the identified cytomegalovirus-associated TCR beta chains were confirmed in vitro to be specific for cytomegalovirus antigens. A total of 150 to 200 TCR beta chains were listed by the study as associated with cytomegalovirus. In an earlier analysis of 587 of the donors, most TCR beta V segments appeared in productive rearrangements about 87% or about 30% of the time, broadly matching IMGT annotations. Compared with the approximately 720-donor mean, donors in an Asian-associated ancestry cluster had fewer N-insertions in productive TCRs, according to a later genetic analysis. Assigning TCR associations to individual alleles was difficult when HLA alleles, especially DR and DQ, strongly co-occurred. According to the authors, the approach could potentially be generalized to other disease states and immunological phenotypes. A later analysis associated approximately 17,000 TCR beta sequences with specific HLA alleles at a false discovery rate of 0.05.

The TCR originated in a man aged 25-45 years in good health and CMV-seronegative. The specimen was PBMCs.

For the CDR3, the sequence is CASSSPRASNEQFF. The DNA sequence is TGTGCCAGCAGCTCCCCGCGGGCCTCAAATGAGCAGTTCTTC. Recombination linked TRBV13 to TRBJ2-1, with TRBD2 tentatively as D gene (5 bases match). The germline V gene (reference sequence) specifies PRHDT as CDR1 and FYEKMQ as CDR2. Trimming removed 4 bases from V and 7 bases from J, leaving 14 bases between the germline ends. The CDR3 runs 14 amino acids, cysteine and phenylalanine included. CDR3 DNA is the only sequence kept; it has 42 bases, read in frame from the first base.